What follows are 21 T cell receptor beta chains derived from one specimen sequenced in a study of shared clonotypes between healthy human individuals. Selected positively for CCR7 and CD45RO-negative, naive CD8 cells excluded terminally differentiated effector memory CD45RA+ cells. TCRdb keeps only in-frame clones here, not all; method: immunoSEQ multiplex PCR. The data hold hundreds of thousands of clones, with 95% to 96% observed a single time. Sequenced sample: naive CD8+ T cells sorted from blood. All receptors come from a woman between 25 and 40 years old in good health.

This clone was picked up one time. The sample carries other DNA sequences with the same CDR3. Here the CDR3 reads CASSPSGSYEQYF. DNA for the CDR3: TGTGCCAGCAGCCCTTCCGGGAGCTACGAGCAGTACTTC. The chain employs TRBV7-9 and TRBJ2-7; D possibly corresponds to TRBD2 (6 bases). The V end was cut by 5 bases, the J end by 3 bases, with 11 bases between. Germline assignment: CDR1 SEHNR and CDR2 FQNEAQ (reference sequence). The CDR3 spans 13 residues.

This clone was seen a single time. V and J are TRBV11-3 and TRBJ2-5, with 14 bases lining up with TRBD2. This CDR3 is built from 16 residues. Germline values: CDR1 SGHNT, CDR2 YENEEA. The V and J ends lost 6 bases and 5 bases, in that order; junction bases with no gene match: 8. The chain's CDR3 is CASSPGTSGSGETQYF. CDR3 nucleotides: TGTGCCAGCAGTCCAGGGACTAGCGGGAGCGGGGAGACCCAGTACTTC.

This clone was seen only once. Other nucleotide sequences from this sample produce the same CDR3. The rearrangement joins TRBV9 to TRBJ2-7; a weak D match, TRBD1 (6 bases). Germline V CDR1 and CDR2: SGDLS, YYNGEE. CDR3 length equals 14 residues. V lost 0 bases and J lost 2, with 9 bases in between. The CDR3 loop reads CASSVGGDTYEQYF. The CDR3 nucleotides read TGTGCCAGCAGCGTAGGTGGGGACACCTACGAGCAGTACTTC.

CDR3 nucleotide sequence: TGTGCCAGCAGCCTAATCGCAGGGTACAATGAGCAGTTCTTC. Protein sequence: CASSLIAGYNEQFF. The J gene is TRBJ2-1, the V gene TRBV7-2, with D possibly being TRBD1 (5 bases). Trimming took 5 bases from V and 4 from J, leaving 12 bases between them. This CDR3 is 14 amino acids long. Germline V lookup: CDR1 SGHTA, CDR2 FQGNSA.

The chain employs TRBV25-1 and TRBJ1-1; possible D gene TRBD1, 5 bases. Per germline, CDR1 MGHDK and CDR2 SYGVNS. Trimming shortened V by 0 bases and J by 2 bases, and 13 bases separated the two germline ends. CDR3 length equals 16 residues. The CDR3 region is CASSEYGPGPNTEAFF. The CDR3 region has the DNA TGTGCCAGCAGTGAATATGGGCCGGGACCTAACACTGAAGCTTTCTTT.

The chain recombines TRBV4-2 with TRBJ2-7; D is unresolved. The CDR3 sequence is 17 residues long. Germline lookup yields CDR1 LGHNA and CDR2 YNFKEQ. Trimming removed 4 bases at V and 1 base at J, with 20 bases between. In DNA form, the CDR3 reads TGTGCCAGCAGCCCCCGACCAGGTGTCGTCGATTCCTACGAGCAGTACTTC. Translating gives CASSPRPGVVDSYEQYF.

This chain joins TRBV5-6 and TRBJ1-3; the D is unclear. CDR3 size: 12 residues. Trimming cost V 0 bases and J 3 bases, with 1 base left between them. Germline values: CDR1 SGHDT, CDR2 YYEEEE. For the CDR3, the DNA is TGTGCCAGCAGCTTGGTTGGAAACACCATATATTTT. Protein product: CASSLVGNTIYF.

The chain is built from TRBV28 and TRBJ2-1; 7 positions agree with TRBD2. Germline V gives CDR1 MDHEN, CDR2 SYDVKM. This CDR3 spans 13 amino acids. Trimming at V came to 4 bases and at J to 5 bases, leaving 2 bases not matched to a gene. CDR3 in amino acids: CASSYGLDNEQFF. In nucleotides, the CDR3 is TGTGCCAGCAGTTACGGACTAGACAATGAGCAGTTCTTC.

A single count supports this clone. The chain combines TRBV29-1 with TRBJ2-1; weak D call: TRBD2 (6 bases). Trimming left V 0 bases short and J 0 bases short, with 15 bases between. The CDR3 is 17 residues long. The germline V gene has CDR1 SQVTM and CDR2 ANQGSEA. This chain's CDR3 is CSVEDPLVGSSYNEQFF. DNA for the CDR3: TGCAGCGTTGAAGATCCTCTAGTCGGGAGCTCCTACAATGAGCAGTTCTTC.

V is TRBV4-1 and J is TRBJ2-7, with D unresolved. The germline V and J ends were trimmed by 2 bases and 2 bases, with 13 bases remaining between them. Germline V lookup: CDR1 MGHRA, CDR2 YSYEKL. The CDR3 extends over 15 amino acids. The CDR3 nucleotides read TGCGCCAGCAGCCAATTTGAGAATTTAGCCTACGAGCAGTACTTC. Its translation is CASSQFENLAYEQYF.

The chain has TRBV28 and TRBJ2-3; maybe TRBD2 (6 bases). CDR1 and CDR2 from the germline V gene are MDHEN and SYDVKM. The CDR3 runs 15 residues. V gave up 6 bases and J gave up 2 bases, with 15 bases separating them. The chain's CDR3 is CASRDTDYSTDTQYF. The CDR3 bases are TGTGCCAGCAGGGATACGGACTATTCCACAGATACGCAGTATTTT.

This clone was found once. V is TRBV28 and J is TRBJ2-7, with 10 bases fitting TRBD2. Germline loops: CDR1 MDHEN, CDR2 SYDVKM. V lost 5 bases, J lost 3 bases, and 4 bases stayed unmatched. This CDR3 has 14 amino acids. The CDR3 region is CASSRTSGFYEQYF. The CDR3 bases are TGTGCCAGCAGTCGGACTAGCGGATTCTACGAGCAGTACTTC.

This clone was observed once. The V gene is TRBV19, the J gene TRBJ2-3; 7 positions match TRBD2. With V trimmed by 4 bases and J by 5 bases, 15 bases remained unmatched. Germline CDR1 reads LNHDA; CDR2 reads SQIVND (reference sequence). The CDR3 length is 17 residues. The CDR3 DNA sequence: TGTGCCAGTAGTACCCGCACTGCGGGAGAATCACGAGATACGCAGTATTTT. Residues: CASSTRTAGESRDTQYF. Complete variable domain (other parts from reference TRBV19 and TRBJ2-3): DGGITQSPKYLFRKEGQNVTLSCEQNLNHDAMYWYRQDPGQGLRLIYYSQIVNDFQKGDIAEGYSVSREKKESFPLTVTSAQKNPTAFYLCASSTRTAGESRDTQYFGPGTRLTVL.

The table lists this clone with a count of one. The chain recombines TRBV7-9 with TRBJ1-1; 7 bases are a match to TRBD1. Germline V gene sequence: CDR1 SEHNR, CDR2 FQNEAQ (reference sequence). This CDR3 has 15 residues. Unmatched junction bases numbered 12, after V lost 5 bases and J lost 6 bases. The CDR3 DNA sequence: TGTGCCAGCAGCACCTCCGGACAGGTTTGGTCTGAAGCTTTCTTT. Amino acid sequence: CASSTSGQVWSEAFF.

J is TRBJ1-5 and V is TRBV27, with a possible D match to TRBD1 (5 bases). The CDR3 runs 14 residues. Trimming took 6 bases from V and 0 from J, leaving 9 bases between them. The germline V gene encodes CDR1 MNHEY and CDR2 SMNVEV (reference sequence). CDR3 nucleotide sequence: TGTGCCAGCAGGGGGCTTTATAGCAATCAGCCCCAGCATTTT. It is translated as CASRGLYSNQPQHF.

This clone was recorded once. V and J are TRBV5-3 and TRBJ1-3, with D possibly matching TRBD1 (6 bases). TRBV5-3 carries the ORF label, with uncertain function. V was trimmed by 1 base and J by 2 bases, leaving 10 bases between them. CDR3 length equals 15 residues. CDR3: CARSLKGGTGNTIYF. DNA for the CDR3: TGTGCCAGAAGCTTGAAAGGGGGTACTGGAAACACCATATATTTT.

The gene calls are TRBV19 and TRBJ2-3; D unresolved. CDR1 is LNHDA, CDR2 SQIVND, per germline (reference sequence). Trimming removed 5 bases from V and 4 bases from J, with 16 bases in between. The CDR3 consists of 15 residues. The DNA for the CDR3 is TGTGCCAGTAGTGATGAACCGAGGTCTCCAGATACGCAGTATTTT. It translates to CASSDEPRSPDTQYF.

This clone was counted a single time. The J gene is TRBJ2-3, the V gene TRBV7-9, with a tentative D call TRBD1 (6 bases). CDR1 and CDR2 (germline): SEHNR, FQNEAQ (reference sequence). This CDR3 comprises 15 residues. Trimming removed 4 bases from V and 6 bases from J, with 17 bases in between. CDR3 in amino acids: CASSSTDRGSDTQYF. The DNA for the CDR3 is TGTGCCAGCAGCTCGACGGACAGAGGGTCCGATACGCAGTATTTT.

This chain connects TRBV29-1 to TRBJ1-2; 7 bases are a match to TRBD1. Trimming at V came to 7 bases and at J to 7 bases, leaving 6 bases not matched to a gene. The CDR3 is 11 amino acids. CDR1 and CDR2 (germline): SQVTM, ANQGSEA. This CDR3 is CSDNTGVGYTF. Here the CDR3 DNA reads TGCAGCGACAACACAGGGGTTGGCTACACCTTC.

The chain uses TRBV7-9 and TRBJ2-1; TRBD2 aligns across 8 bases. CDR3 size: 13 residues. CDR1 and CDR2 from the germline V gene are SEHNR and FQNEAQ (reference sequence). With V trimmed by 4 bases and J by 6 bases, 2 bases remained unmatched. The CDR3 region has the DNA TGTGCCAGCAGCTCCACTAGCGGCAATGAGCAGTTCTTC. Translation: CASSSTSGNEQFF.

V usage is TRBV7-8 and J usage is TRBJ2-2; tentative D call: TRBD1 (6 bases). V was clipped by 1 base and J by 6 bases, with 18 bases between them. The CDR3 runs to 17 residues. Looked up from germline, CDR1 is SGHVS and CDR2 is FQNEAQ. CDR3 in DNA: TGTGCCAGCAGCTTAGTTCTAGTGGACAGTGTCTCCGGGGAGCTGTTTTTT. Amino acids: CASSLVLVDSVSGELFF.